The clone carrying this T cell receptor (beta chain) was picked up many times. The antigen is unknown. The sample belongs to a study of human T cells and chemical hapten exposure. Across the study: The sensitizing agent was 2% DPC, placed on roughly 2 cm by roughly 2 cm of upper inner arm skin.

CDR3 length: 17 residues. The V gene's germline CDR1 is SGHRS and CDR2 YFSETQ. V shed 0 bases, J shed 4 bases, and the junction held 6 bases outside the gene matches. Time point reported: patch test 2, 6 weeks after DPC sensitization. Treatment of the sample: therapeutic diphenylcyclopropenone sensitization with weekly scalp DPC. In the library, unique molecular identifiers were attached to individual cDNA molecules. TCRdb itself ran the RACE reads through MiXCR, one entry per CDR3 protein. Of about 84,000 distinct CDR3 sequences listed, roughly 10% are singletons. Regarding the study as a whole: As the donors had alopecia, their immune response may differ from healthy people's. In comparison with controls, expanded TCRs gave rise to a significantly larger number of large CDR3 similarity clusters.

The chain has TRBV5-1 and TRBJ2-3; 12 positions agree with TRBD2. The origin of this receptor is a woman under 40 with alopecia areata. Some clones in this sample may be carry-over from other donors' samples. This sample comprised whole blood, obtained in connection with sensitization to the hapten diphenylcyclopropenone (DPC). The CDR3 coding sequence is TGCGCCAGCAGCTTGGAGGCTAGCGGGAGGGCCGCAGATACGCAGTATTTT. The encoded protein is CASSLEASGRAADTQYF.